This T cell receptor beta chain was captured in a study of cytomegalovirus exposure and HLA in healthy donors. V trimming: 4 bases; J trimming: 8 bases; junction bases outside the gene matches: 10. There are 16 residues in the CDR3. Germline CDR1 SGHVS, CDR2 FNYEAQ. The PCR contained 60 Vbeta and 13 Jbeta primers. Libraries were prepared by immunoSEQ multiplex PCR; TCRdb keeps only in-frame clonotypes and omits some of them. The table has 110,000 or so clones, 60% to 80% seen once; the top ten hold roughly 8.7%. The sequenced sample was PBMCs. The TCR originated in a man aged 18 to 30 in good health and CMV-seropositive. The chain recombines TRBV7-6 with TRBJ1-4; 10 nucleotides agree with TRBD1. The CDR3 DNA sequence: TGTGCCAGCAGCTCCACCGGACAGGGGGTCGGGGAAAAACTGTTTTTT. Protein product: CASSSTGQGVGEKLFF.